Listed below are T cell receptor beta chains from one sample, sequenced in a study of shared clonotypes between healthy human individuals. Generated by immunoSEQ multiplex PCR, the TCRdb table keeps only in-frame clones and is missing some. The table has 2 million to 2.5 million clones, over 85% seen once. Material: naive CD4+ T cells from PBMCs. Source of these receptors: a man younger than 30 in good health. Some clones in this sample may be carry-over from other donors' samples. The CDR3 runs from the conserved cysteine through the conserved F or W. A D gene is named only where the DNA matches it firmly. For some rows the clone size is stated as once, few or many, or as a class when expanded; others skip it.

d_call clone_size j_call v_call cdr3_aa cdr3_nt
NA NA TRBJ1-2 TRBV20-1 CSATGPYGYTF TGCAGTGCTACCGGCCCCTATGGCTACACCTTC
TRBD2 NA TRBJ2-5 TRBV7-2 CASSGRREGQETQYF TGTGCCAGCAGCGGACGGCGGGAGGGCCAAGAGACCCAGTACTTC
TRBD2 NA TRBJ2-5 TRBV6-5 CASSYASGSRETQYF TGTGCCAGCAGTTATGCTAGCGGGAGTCGGGAGACCCAGTACTTC
TRBD2 once TRBJ2-1 TRBV7-2 CASSLTSGNNEQFF TGTGCCAGCAGCTTAACTAGCGGCAACAATGAGCAGTTCTTC
NA NA TRBJ1-1 TRBV30 CAWSVLPNTEAFF TGTGCCTGGAGTGTTTTACCGAACACTGAAGCTTTCTTT
NA NA TRBJ1-6 TRBV7-6 CASSLGTNSPLHF TGTGCCAGCAGCTTAGGAACCAATTCACCCCTCCACTTT
NA NA TRBJ2-7 TRBV27 CASSLNGLGSYEQYF TGTGCCAGCAGTTTAAACGGGCTAGGGTCCTACGAGCAGTACTTC
NA once TRBJ2-7 TRBV28 CASSFFGRNLYYEQYF TGTGCCAGCAGTTTTTTCGGGCGGAACCTATACTACGAGCAGTACTTC
TRBD1 few TRBJ1-1 TRBV30 CASYRGQGTEAFF TGTGCCTCTTACAGGGGGCAAGGGACTGAAGCTTTCTTT
TRBD2 NA TRBJ2-3 TRBV7-9 CASTLSGGRTDTQYF TGTGCCAGCACCCTTAGCGGCGGGAGGACAGATACGCAGTATTTT
NA NA TRBJ2-3 TRBV10-3 CAIAKWTATDTQYF TGTGCCATTGCGAAATGGACCGCTACAGATACGCAGTATTTT
NA NA TRBJ1-1 TRBV7-9 CASSLGTGTEAFF TGTGCCAGCAGCTTAGGGACGGGGACTGAAGCTTTCTTT
NA NA TRBJ1-1 TRBV13 CASSLYTEAFF TGTGCCAGCAGCCTCTACACTGAAGCTTTCTTT
TRBD1 NA TRBJ2-3 TRBV7-3 CASSSTGQGPDTQYF TGTGCCAGCAGCTCCACGGGACAGGGCCCAGATACGCAGTATTTT
TRBD1 NA TRBJ2-7 TRBV19 CASSMRGQGVYEQYF TGTGCCAGTAGTATGAGAGGACAGGGCGTCTACGAGCAGTACTTC
TRBD1 NA TRBJ2-5 TRBV18 CASSHKQGSQETQYF TGTGCCAGCTCACACAAACAGGGGTCTCAAGAGACCCAGTACTTC
NA NA TRBJ2-1 TRBV20-1 CSASRGNEQFF TGCAGTGCTAGTAGGGGGAATGAGCAGTTCTTC
NA NA TRBJ1-2 TRBV18 CASSLQVGDNGYTF TGTGCCAGCTCACTCCAAGTAGGGGATAATGGCTACACCTTC
NA NA TRBJ2-5 TRBV5-5 CASSFGRGYQETQYF TGTGCCAGCAGCTTCGGACGGGGGTACCAAGAGACCCAGTACTTC
NA NA TRBJ2-2 TRBV5-1 CASSLWGLVSPGELFF TGCGCCAGCAGCTTGTGGGGGCTTGTTTCCCCCGGGGAGCTGTTTTTT
NA NA TRBJ2-6 TRBV6-5 CASSYQGVAGANVLTF TGTGCCAGCAGTTATCAGGGTGTGGCTGGGGCCAACGTCCTGACTTTC
NA once TRBJ2-1 TRBV4-1 CASSRSGAPNEQFF TGCGCCAGCTCCCGCTCGGGAGCCCCCAATGAGCAGTTCTTC
NA once TRBJ1-4 TRBV27 CASRKAYIATNEKLFF TGTGCCAGCAGAAAAGCTTACATTGCAACTAATGAAAAACTGTTTTTT
TRBD2 NA TRBJ2-1 TRBV28 CASSSAGTSNFRQFF TGTGCCAGCAGTTCAGCCGGGACTAGCAATTTTAGGCAGTTCTTC
TRBD1 NA TRBJ2-1 TRBV7-2 CASSLGQGDYNEQFF TGTGCCAGCAGCTTAGGACAGGGTGACTACAATGAGCAGTTCTTC
TRBD1 NA TRBJ2-6 TRBV18 CASSPTGTGGSGANVLTF TGTGCCAGCTCCCCAACCGGGACAGGGGGCTCTGGGGCCAACGTCCTGACTTTC
NA NA TRBJ1-3 TRBV6-5 CASSYGVSGNTIYF TGTGCCAGCAGTTACGGGGTATCTGGAAACACCATATATTTT
TRBD1 NA TRBJ1-4 TRBV19 CASSGQGAREKLFF TGTGCCAGTAGTGGTCAGGGGGCGCGGGAAAAACTGTTTTTT